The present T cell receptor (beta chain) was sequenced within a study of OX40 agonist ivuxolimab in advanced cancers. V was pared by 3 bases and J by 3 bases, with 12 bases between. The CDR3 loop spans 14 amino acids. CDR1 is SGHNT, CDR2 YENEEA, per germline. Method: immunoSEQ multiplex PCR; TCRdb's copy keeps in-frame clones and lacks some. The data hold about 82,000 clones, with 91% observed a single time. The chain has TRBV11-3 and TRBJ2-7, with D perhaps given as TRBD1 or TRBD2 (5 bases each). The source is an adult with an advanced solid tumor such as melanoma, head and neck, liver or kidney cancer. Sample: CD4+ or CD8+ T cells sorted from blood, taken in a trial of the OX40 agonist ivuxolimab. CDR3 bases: TGTGCCAGCAGCTTTGGGGGTATAAACTACGAGCAGTACTTC. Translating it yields CASSFGGINYEQYF.